This entry describes one TCR beta chain. This sample stems from a study of blood T cells in healthy people across ages. V shed 6 bases and J shed 3 bases, with 18 bases lying between them. Germline lookup yields CDR1 DFQATT and CDR2 SNEGSKA (reference sequence). The CDR3 is 15 amino acids. The second PCR ran about 7 to 12 cycles with a sample-barcoded 5' primer and J-beta primers. TCRdb re-called the 5' RACE reads through MiXCR, storing one row per CDR3 protein. The profile shows roughly 1,700,000 distinct CDR3 sequences, 28% of them singletons. Every donor provided approximately 9.2 milliliters of peripheral blood.

The rearrangement uses TRBV20-1 and TRBJ1-5, with D tentatively TRBD1 (5 bases). The sequenced material came from blood. This sequence was found in a woman aged 25 to 39 in good health. The CDR3 region has the DNA TGCAGTGCAATTGGACGGAAAGGGGCCAATCAGCCCCAGCATTTT. Residues: CSAIGRKGANQPQHF.